This TCR beta chain emerged from a study of OX40 agonist ivuxolimab in advanced cancers. Study as a whole: Ivuxolimab, an agonist antibody against OX40 (CD134), was given to patients. The study's findings and limits: Clonal expansion was seen in CD4+ and CD8+ blood T cells by week 6 at 0.1 to 3.0 mg/kg.

A note on this clone: Its target is unknown.

TCRdb keeps only in-frame clones here, not all; method: immunoSEQ multiplex PCR. The data show around 7,000 clones, 75% to 85% seen once. The source material was CD4+ or CD8+ T cells sorted from blood, sampled in a trial of the OX40 agonist ivuxolimab. This TCR was recovered from an adult with an advanced solid tumor such as melanoma, head and neck, liver or kidney cancer.

The CDR3 DNA reads as TGCGCCAGCAGCGTGAGGGAGGACAGGGCCACCTACGAGCAGTACTTC. This encodes CASSVREDRATYEQYF. The chain links TRBV5-1 to TRBJ2-7; 8 nucleotides line up with TRBD1. Germline V gene data show CDR1 as SGHRS and CDR2 as YFSETQ. Trimming at V came to 4 bases and at J to 2 bases, leaving 11 bases not matched to a gene. This CDR3 comprises 16 residues.